A single sample gave rise to the 15 T cell receptor beta chains below, sequenced in a study of T cell repertoires in cytomegalovirus infection. These receptors have no identified antigens. TCRdb itself ran the reads through MiXCR, one entry per CDR3 protein. The sample holds 95,000 to 150,000 distinct CDR3 sequences; over 30% are singletons and the top ten take around 54%. Specimen: CD8+ T cells from cultured PBMCs, collected from culture after CMV antigen stimulation. The receptors stem from a human donor in good health (CMV status not recorded). Some clones in this sample may be carry-over from other donors' samples.

This clonotype was counted once. The CDR3 here is CASSESGAATSGANVLTF. For the CDR3, the DNA is TGTGCCAGCAGCGAAAGCGGGGCGGCGACCTCTGGGGCCAACGTCCTGACTTTC. This chain connects TRBV9 to TRBJ2-6, with 7 bases that match TRBD2. The trim removed 3 bases at V and 0 bases at J, leaving 9 bases unmatched. This CDR3 is 18 amino acids long. From germline, CDR1 is SGDLS and CDR2 YYNGEE.

The genes are TRBV19 and TRBJ1-5; D is ambiguous. This CDR3 is 17 amino acids long. Trimming pared 5 bases from V and 3 bases from J, leaving 20 bases between. Germline V gene data show CDR1 as LNHDA and CDR2 as SQIVND (reference sequence). For the CDR3, the DNA is TGTGCCAGTAGTCCGCCGGGGTCTACAGCGTCCAATCAGCCCCAGCATTTT. Its protein product is CASSPPGSTASNQPQHF.

The J gene is TRBJ2-1, the V gene TRBV20-1; a possible D gene is TRBD2 (5 bases). Between the trimmed V and J ends, which lost 2 bases and 1 base, there was a span of 12 bases. Looked up from germline, CDR1 is DFQATT and CDR2 is SNEGSKA (reference sequence). The CDR3 spans 15 residues. CDR3 sequence reads: CSARSLRASYNEQFF. The CDR3 nucleotides are TGCAGTGCTAGATCCCTGAGGGCATCCTACAATGAGCAGTTCTTC.

The chain uses TRBV6-2 or TRBV6-3 and TRBJ2-7, with TRBD1 matching over 9 bases. Germline assignment: CDR1 MNHEY and CDR2 SVGEGT. The CDR3 is 15 residues long. Trimming cost V 6 bases and J 4 bases; bases outside gene matches: 10. The CDR3: CASRDNRDRVYEQYF. CDR3 DNA sequence: TGTGCCAGCAGGGACAACCGGGACAGGGTATACGAGCAGTACTTC.

Only a few counts were recorded for this clonotype. The V call is TRBV7-2, the J call TRBJ2-2; unclear D gene. Trimming pared 7 bases from V and 6 bases from J, leaving 6 bases between. The CDR3 contains 11 residues. Looked up from germline, CDR1 is SGHTA and CDR2 is FQGNSA. CDR3: CASMRSGELFF. CDR3 bases: TGTGCCAGCATGAGGTCCGGGGAGCTGTTTTTT.

The chain joins TRBV7-9 to TRBJ1-1, with D possibly being TRBD1 (5 bases). Germline CDR1 reads SEHNR; CDR2 reads FQNEAQ (reference sequence). The CDR3 sequence is 13 residues long. The CDR3 DNA is TGTACCACAACAGGAGAGATGAACACTGAAGCTTTCTTT. The encoded protein is CTTTGEMNTEAFF.

This clonotype came up many times. The chain has TRBV18 and TRBJ2-7; 8 positions agree with TRBD1. The CDR3 contains 15 residues. J lost 11 bases, V lost 2 bases, and 14 bases had no gene match. CDR1 is KGHSH and CDR2 is LQKENI in the germline V gene. The CDR3 nucleotides read TGTGCCAGCTCACCAGGAATGTTTGTGGACAGGGCGGAGTACTTC. This codes for CASSPGMFVDRAEYF. The full variable domain, completed using reference TRBV18 and TRBJ2-7, is NAGVMQNPRHLVRRRGQEARLRCSPMKGHSHVYWYRQLPEEGLKFMVYLQKENIIDESGMPKERFSAEFPKEGPSILRIQQVVRGDSAAYFCASSPGMFVDRAEYFGPGTRLTVT.

The chain combines TRBV7-9 with TRBJ2-7; 9 positions match TRBD1. The ends lost 5 bases at V and 5 bases at J; junction bases unmatched: 19. Germline loops: CDR1 SEHNR, CDR2 FQNEAQ (reference sequence). The CDR3 runs 18 residues. The CDR3 protein is CASSASTGRGQGDHEQYF. The CDR3 region has the DNA TGTGCCAGCAGCGCCAGTACTGGGCGGGGACAGGGAGATCACGAGCAGTACTTC.

This chain links TRBV27 with TRBJ2-3, with 7 bases aligning to TRBD1. This CDR3 region has 22 residues. Trimming took 5 bases from V and 0 from J; bases not matched to a gene: 26. Germline lookup yields CDR1 MNHEY and CDR2 SMNVEV (reference sequence). DNA of the CDR3: TGTGCCAGCAGTCCGATCCCTCCTGTCCTCGGGACAGCAAAAACTAGCACAGATACGCAGTATTTT. Its translation is CASSPIPPVLGTAKTSTDTQYF.

V and J are TRBV6-6 and TRBJ1-5; no firm D call. The ends were cut back, 7 bases at V and 1 base at J, with 14 bases in the middle. This CDR3 comprises 15 residues. CDR1 is MNHNY and CDR2 is SVGAGI in the germline V gene (reference sequence). This CDR3 reads CASTTAVTSNQPQHF. CDR3 nucleotide sequence: TGTGCCAGCACCACCGCGGTGACCAGCAATCAGCCCCAGCATTTT.

The rearrangement links TRBV7-8 to TRBJ2-1; D is ambiguous. V gave up 5 bases and J gave up 10 bases, with 21 bases separating them. Germline CDR1 is SGHVS and CDR2 is FQNEAQ. The CDR3 runs to 15 residues. The CDR3 sequence: CASSRQDLSFGEQFF. The CDR3 DNA reads as TGTGCCAGCAGCCGCCAGGACCTTTCCTTCGGGGAGCAGTTCTTC.

The chain combines TRBV2 with TRBJ1-2, with a tentative D call TRBD1 (5 bases). The germline gives CDR1 SNHLY, CDR2 FYNNEI. The CDR3 runs to 13 residues. The V end was cut by 7 bases, the J end by 8 bases, with 17 bases between. CDR3 coding DNA: TGTGCCAGCATAGCAGGGAGGATGGAGGGCTACACCTTC. Amino acids: CASIAGRMEGYTF. Full variable domain (missing parts from reference TRBV2 and TRBJ1-2): EPEVTQTPSHQVTQMGQEVILRCVPISNHLYFYWYRQILGQKVEFLVSFYNNEISEKSEIFDDQFSVERPDGSNFTLKIRSTKLEDSAMYFCASIAGRMEGYTFGSGTRLTVV.

This chain uses TRBV7-2 with TRBJ2-5; D possibly uses TRBD1 or TRBD2 (5 bases each). The germline V gene encodes CDR1 SGHTA and CDR2 FQGNSA. The CDR3 is made up of 19 amino acids. The germline V and J ends were trimmed by 4 bases and 6 bases, with 30 bases remaining between them. This CDR3 reads CASSSKRGATGTMVKTQYF. The CDR3 nucleotides read TGTGCCAGCAGCTCCAAACGGGGCGCAACGGGGACGATGGTGAAGACCCAGTACTTC.

The sample holds a few counts of this clonotype. The chain employs TRBV7-9 and TRBJ2-3; D remains ambiguous. With 5 bases removed from V and 10 bases from J, the gap between germline ends came to 16 bases. The CDR3 runs to 13 residues. Germline V gene sequence: CDR1 SEHNR, CDR2 FQNEAQ (reference sequence). The CDR3, as DNA: TGTGCCAGCAGCCTCTCCCCAGCCAACGCGCAGTATTTT. This gives the protein CASSLSPANAQYF. The full variable domain, its missing parts supplied by reference TRBV7-9 and TRBJ2-3, is DTGVSQNPRHKITKRGQNVTFRCDPISEHNRLYWYRQTLGQGPEFLTYFQNEAQLEKSRLLSDRFSAERPKGSFSTLEIQRTEQGDSAMYLCASSLSPANAQYFGPGTRLTVL.

This chain connects TRBV7-6 to TRBJ2-7; TRBD2 matches at 7 bases. The CDR3 runs 18 residues. The junction had 15 bases not matched to a gene; V was cut back by 2 bases and J by 2 bases. From germline, CDR1 is SGHVS and CDR2 FNYEAQ. The CDR3 DNA is TGTGCCAGCAGCTTAATGGAGGTGGGGGGGAGCAAACCCTACGAGCAGTACTTC. Translating gives CASSLMEVGGSKPYEQYF.